The entry that follows covers one TCR beta chain sequence. This record belongs to a study of blood T cell repertoires in COVID-19. On the study more broadly: The cDNA or gDNA used as material had been derived from T cells, B-cell-depleted T cells, or PBMCs.

The protocol was immunoSEQ multiplex PCR, while the TCRdb copy is restricted to in-frame clones and leaves out a portion. The sample consists of some 270,000 clones, roughly 89% of them appearing once. The germline CDR1 and CDR2 sequences are LGHNT and FRNRAP. The CDR3 contains 12 residues. Trimming cost V 3 bases and J 10 bases, with 11 bases left between them. The sequencing sample was made of peripheral blood. The TCR comes from a woman aged 40 to 50 who had recovered from COVID-19. The rearrangement joins TRBV12-5 to TRBJ2-3; TRBD1 might be the D (5 bases). The CDR3 sequence: CASGFQQDAQYF. Here the CDR3 DNA reads TGTGCTAGTGGTTTTCAACAGGATGCGCAGTATTTT.